Below, 23 T cell receptor beta chains from the same sample are listed, as sequenced in a study of cytomegalovirus exposure and HLA in healthy donors (dated by TCRdb to 2015 to 2018). The protocol used for the library was the immunoSEQ multiplex PCR assay. The multiplex PCR relied on a mix of 60 forward primers for TCR Vbeta segments and 13 reverse primers for TCR Jbeta segments. What TCRdb holds here is the immuneACCESS table cut down to in-frame rearrangements. Part of the clones is not present; checked against another copy, under half of the missing clones reflect an unresolved V gene, and the others are unexplained. This sample's table lists some 150,000 clones. About 2.2% of the sample is in the top ten clones. The material sequenced was PBMCs. The receptors originated from a woman under 30 in good health and CMV-seronegative.

CDR3 sequence (DNA): TGCGCCAGAAAGACTAGCGGGAACACCGGGGAGCTGTTTTTT. Protein product: CARKTSGNTGELFF. V usage is TRBV10-1 and J usage is TRBJ2-2; 9 nucleotides line up with TRBD2. V shed 9 bases and J 1 base; nucleotides not matched to a gene: 3. The CDR3 length is 14 residues. Germline V gene data show CDR1 as WNHNN and CDR2 as SYGVQD (reference sequence).

The rearrangement joins TRBV7-9 to TRBJ1-1; maybe TRBD1 (6 bases). V was shortened by 5 bases and J by 0 bases, with 10 bases between the two germline ends. Germline CDR1 SEHNR, CDR2 FQNEAQ (reference sequence). This CDR3 comprises 14 residues. CDR3 coding DNA: TGTGCCAGCAGCCTCAGGGGTATGAACACTGAAGCTTTCTTT. Translating gives CASSLRGMNTEAFF.

The rearrangement uses TRBV30 and TRBJ2-7; D possibly corresponds to TRBD1 (6 bases). Germline V gives CDR1 GTSNPN, CDR2 SVGIG (reference sequence). This CDR3 has 13 amino acids. Trimming shortened V by 5 bases and J by 0 bases, and 11 bases separated the two germline ends. The CDR3 reads CAWGGSSSYEQYV. CDR3 DNA sequence: TGTGCCTGGGGGGGCAGCAGCTCCTACGAGCAGTACGTC.

The gene calls are TRBV6-5 and TRBJ2-3, with TRBD1 identical over 10 bases. The V gene's germline CDR1 is MNHEY and CDR2 SVGAGI. J gave up 7 bases and V 8 bases, and 12 bases lay outside the gene matches. CDR3 length: 15 residues. Here the CDR3 DNA reads TGTGCCAGCTCTTTGGCCCGGACAGGGGGTTATACGCAGTATTTT. Its translation is CASSLARTGGYTQYF.

The V call is TRBV11-3, the J call TRBJ2-3; D is possibly TRBD2 (7 bases). Germline V gene sequence: CDR1 SGHNT, CDR2 YENEEA. V was shortened by 4 bases and J by 5 bases, with 16 bases between the two germline ends. This CDR3 comprises 15 residues. The chain's CDR3 is CASSSQREGGDTQYF. The CDR3 coding sequence is TGTGCCAGCAGCTCCCAGCGGGAAGGGGGAGATACGCAGTATTTT.

This rearrangement joins TRBV7-6 to TRBJ1-1; possibly TRBD1 for D (5 bases). Germline assignment: CDR1 SGHVS and CDR2 FNYEAQ. CDR3 length: 13 residues. The germline V and J ends were trimmed by 5 bases and 7 bases, with 14 bases remaining between them. The CDR3 DNA follows: TGTGCCAGCAGCAACGAACCGGGACTTGAAGCTTTCTTT. Its translation: CASSNEPGLEAFF. The complete variable domain, with remaining parts taken from reference TRBV7-6 and TRBJ1-1, reads GAGVSQSPRYKVTKRGQDVALRCDPISGHVSLYWYRQALGQGPEFLTYFNYEAQQDKSGLPNDRFSAERPEGSISTLTIQRTEQRDSAMYRCASSNEPGLEAFFGQGTRLTVV.

This rearrangement joins TRBV2 to TRBJ1-1; D uncertain. CDR3 length: 11 residues. V was trimmed by 11 bases and J by 7 bases, leaving 14 bases between them. CDR1 and CDR2 from the germline V gene are SNHLY and FYNNEI. The CDR3: CALSPRDEAFF. The CDR3 nucleotides read TGTGCCCTCAGTCCACGGGATGAAGCTTTCTTT.

This rearrangement joins TRBV7-6 to TRBJ2-7, with 10 bases fitting TRBD2. The germline V gene has CDR1 SGHVS and CDR2 FNYEAQ. The CDR3 has 15 residues. Trimming took 5 bases from V and 2 from J; bases not matched to a gene: 6. CDR3 bases: TGTGCCAGCAGCAGGGATACTAGCGGGACCTACGAGCAGTACTTC. As protein: CASSRDTSGTYEQYF.

This sequence joins TRBV30 and TRBJ2-3; perhaps TRBD2 as D (6 bases). The V and J ends lost 5 bases and 6 bases respectively, with 15 bases between them. Germline loops: CDR1 GTSNPN, CDR2 SVGIG (reference sequence). CDR3 length equals 13 residues. The CDR3 spells CAWARAAGDTQYF. CDR3 sequence (DNA): TGTGCCTGGGCTAGGGCGGCGGGGGATACGCAGTATTTT.

V usage is TRBV19 and J usage is TRBJ1-2; no definite D call. Looked up from germline, CDR1 is LNHDA and CDR2 is SQIVND (reference sequence). CDR3 length equals 15 residues. Trimming took off 0 bases at V and 4 bases at J, with 12 bases between the two ends. CDR3 nucleotides: TGTGCCAGTAGTATAGATCAGGTTCCAACCTATGGCTACACCTTC. Translating it yields CASSIDQVPTYGYTF.

The chain recombines TRBV9 with TRBJ2-1; TRBD1 matches 7 bases. CDR1 is SGDLS, CDR2 YYNGEE, per germline. V was clipped by 0 bases and J by 0 bases; unmatched bases: 3. The CDR3 sequence is 16 residues long. The CDR3: CASSVAGTDSYNEQFF. CDR3 coding DNA: TGTGCCAGCAGCGTAGCCGGGACAGACTCCTACAATGAGCAGTTCTTC.

V is TRBV5-1 and J is TRBJ2-7, with 8 bases identical to TRBD1. Germline CDR1 SGHRS, CDR2 YFSETQ. V was pared by 0 bases and J by 2 bases, with 7 bases of the junction left unmatched. This CDR3 is built from 16 residues. This CDR3 reads CASSLGPGQGTYEQYF. The CDR3 coding sequence is TGCGCCAGCAGCTTGGGTCCCGGACAGGGTACCTACGAGCAGTACTTC. Using reference TRBV5-1 and TRBJ2-7 for the parts outside the CDR3, the full variable domain is KAGVTQTPRYLIKTRGQQVTLSCSPISGHRSVSWYQQTPGQGLQFLFEYFSETQRNKGNFPGRFSGRQFSNSRSEMNVSTLELGDSALYLCASSLGPGQGTYEQYFGPGTRLTVT.

In nucleotides, the CDR3 is TGCGCCAGCAGCCCCTATCAAACAGGCCGCTCTGGAAACACCATATATTTT. Protein product: CASSPYQTGRSGNTIYF. The rearrangement links TRBV5-1 to TRBJ1-3; D possibly corresponds to TRBD1 (5 bases). With 4 bases removed from V and 0 bases from J, the gap between germline ends came to 17 bases. Per the germline V gene, CDR1 is SGHRS and CDR2 is YFSETQ. The length of the CDR3 is 17 residues.

The chain is built from TRBV18 and TRBJ1-1; 7 bases fit TRBD1. This CDR3 comprises 15 residues. The J segment lost 6 bases and the V segment lost 3 bases, leaving 10 bases of the junction unmatched. Germline lookup yields CDR1 KGHSH and CDR2 LQKENI. CDR3 sequence (DNA): TGTGCCAGCTCACCGACAGGGCTCAAAGACGCTGAAGCTTTCTTT. Residues: CASSPTGLKDAEAFF.

The chain is built from TRBV12-2 and TRBJ1-2. TRBV12-2 constitutes a pseudogene. This CDR3 has 11 residues. The CDR3 DNA is TGTGCAAGTCAACTAGACGAAGGCTACACCTTC. Protein: CASQLDEGYTF.

V is TRBV19 and J is TRBJ2-7; D is possibly TRBD2 (5 bases). The CDR3 consists of 14 residues. CDR1 and CDR2 (germline): LNHDA, SQIVND (reference sequence). V was trimmed by 6 bases and J by 4 bases, leaving 16 bases between them. Here the CDR3 reads CASSTRTRQYEQYF. In nucleotides, the CDR3 is TGTGCCAGTAGCACTAGGACGCGCCAGTACGAGCAGTACTTC.

This chain connects TRBV19 to TRBJ2-2; D not certain. The CDR3 runs to 13 residues. Germline CDR1 reads LNHDA; CDR2 reads SQIVND (reference sequence). Trimming shortened V by 3 bases and J by 5 bases, and 7 bases separated the two germline ends. The CDR3 loop is CASSMEQTGELFF. DNA of the CDR3: TGTGCCAGTAGTATGGAGCAAACCGGGGAGCTGTTTTTT.

This chain uses TRBV6-4 with TRBJ1-3; D remains ambiguous. Germline CDR1 reads MRHNA; CDR2 reads SNTAGT. The CDR3 sequence is 15 residues long. V lost 1 base and J lost 1, with 8 bases in between. CDR3 DNA: TGTGCCAGCAGTGACTACCCAGTTTCTGGAAACACCATATATTTT. Translating gives CASSDYPVSGNTIYF.

V is TRBV5-1 and J is TRBJ2-3, with a possible D match to TRBD2 (6 bases). CDR1 is SGHRS and CDR2 is YFSETQ in the germline V gene. The CDR3 extends over 15 amino acids. Trimming cost V 4 bases and J 0 bases, with 12 bases left between them. CDR3 nucleotide sequence: TGCGCCAGCAGCGCGAGGAGGGCCAGCACAGATACGCAGTATTTT. This encodes CASSARRASTDTQYF.

Concerning this clone itself: This likely comes from a read error, as the CDR3 has no conserved phenylalanine or tryptophan at its end. The CDR3 here is CASRRPGGWGRIAEAFS. The CDR3 DNA sequence: TGTGCCAGCAGGCGACCCGGCGGTTGGGGGAGGATTGCTGAAGCTTTCTCT. V and J are TRBV5-6 and TRBJ1-1; a weak D match, TRBD1 (5 bases). The CDR3 consists of 17 residues. V shed 5 bases and J shed 6 bases, with 26 bases lying between them. The germline V gene encodes CDR1 SGHDT and CDR2 YYEEEE.

This chain links TRBV11-3 with TRBJ2-2, with D hard to call. V lost 6 bases and J lost 6, with 8 bases in between. The CDR3 extends over 12 amino acids. Germline loops: CDR1 SGHNT, CDR2 YENEEA. Here the CDR3 DNA reads TGTGCCAGCAGTCAGAATTCCGGGGAGCTGTTTTTT. Its translation: CASSQNSGELFF.

The chain joins TRBV5-1 to TRBJ2-3; TRBD2 agrees at 8 bases. V trimming: 4 bases; J trimming: 0 bases; junction bases outside the gene matches: 7. The CDR3 length is 16 residues. CDR1 and CDR2 from the germline V gene are SGHRS and YFSETQ. The CDR3, as DNA: TGCGCCAGCAGCCCGCCGGGGGGGACTAGCACAGATACGCAGTATTTT. Translating it yields CASSPPGGTSTDTQYF.

CDR3 DNA: TGCAGCGTTGAAAGAGGACCGGGAGGAAGCTCCTACAATGAGCAGTTCTTC. This sequence encodes CSVERGPGGSSYNEQFF. The rearrangement uses TRBV29-1 and TRBJ2-1, with 7 bases matching TRBD2. With V trimmed by 2 bases and J by 0 bases, 10 bases remained unmatched. The CDR3 sequence is 17 residues long. Germline V gene sequence: CDR1 SQVTM, CDR2 ANQGSEA.